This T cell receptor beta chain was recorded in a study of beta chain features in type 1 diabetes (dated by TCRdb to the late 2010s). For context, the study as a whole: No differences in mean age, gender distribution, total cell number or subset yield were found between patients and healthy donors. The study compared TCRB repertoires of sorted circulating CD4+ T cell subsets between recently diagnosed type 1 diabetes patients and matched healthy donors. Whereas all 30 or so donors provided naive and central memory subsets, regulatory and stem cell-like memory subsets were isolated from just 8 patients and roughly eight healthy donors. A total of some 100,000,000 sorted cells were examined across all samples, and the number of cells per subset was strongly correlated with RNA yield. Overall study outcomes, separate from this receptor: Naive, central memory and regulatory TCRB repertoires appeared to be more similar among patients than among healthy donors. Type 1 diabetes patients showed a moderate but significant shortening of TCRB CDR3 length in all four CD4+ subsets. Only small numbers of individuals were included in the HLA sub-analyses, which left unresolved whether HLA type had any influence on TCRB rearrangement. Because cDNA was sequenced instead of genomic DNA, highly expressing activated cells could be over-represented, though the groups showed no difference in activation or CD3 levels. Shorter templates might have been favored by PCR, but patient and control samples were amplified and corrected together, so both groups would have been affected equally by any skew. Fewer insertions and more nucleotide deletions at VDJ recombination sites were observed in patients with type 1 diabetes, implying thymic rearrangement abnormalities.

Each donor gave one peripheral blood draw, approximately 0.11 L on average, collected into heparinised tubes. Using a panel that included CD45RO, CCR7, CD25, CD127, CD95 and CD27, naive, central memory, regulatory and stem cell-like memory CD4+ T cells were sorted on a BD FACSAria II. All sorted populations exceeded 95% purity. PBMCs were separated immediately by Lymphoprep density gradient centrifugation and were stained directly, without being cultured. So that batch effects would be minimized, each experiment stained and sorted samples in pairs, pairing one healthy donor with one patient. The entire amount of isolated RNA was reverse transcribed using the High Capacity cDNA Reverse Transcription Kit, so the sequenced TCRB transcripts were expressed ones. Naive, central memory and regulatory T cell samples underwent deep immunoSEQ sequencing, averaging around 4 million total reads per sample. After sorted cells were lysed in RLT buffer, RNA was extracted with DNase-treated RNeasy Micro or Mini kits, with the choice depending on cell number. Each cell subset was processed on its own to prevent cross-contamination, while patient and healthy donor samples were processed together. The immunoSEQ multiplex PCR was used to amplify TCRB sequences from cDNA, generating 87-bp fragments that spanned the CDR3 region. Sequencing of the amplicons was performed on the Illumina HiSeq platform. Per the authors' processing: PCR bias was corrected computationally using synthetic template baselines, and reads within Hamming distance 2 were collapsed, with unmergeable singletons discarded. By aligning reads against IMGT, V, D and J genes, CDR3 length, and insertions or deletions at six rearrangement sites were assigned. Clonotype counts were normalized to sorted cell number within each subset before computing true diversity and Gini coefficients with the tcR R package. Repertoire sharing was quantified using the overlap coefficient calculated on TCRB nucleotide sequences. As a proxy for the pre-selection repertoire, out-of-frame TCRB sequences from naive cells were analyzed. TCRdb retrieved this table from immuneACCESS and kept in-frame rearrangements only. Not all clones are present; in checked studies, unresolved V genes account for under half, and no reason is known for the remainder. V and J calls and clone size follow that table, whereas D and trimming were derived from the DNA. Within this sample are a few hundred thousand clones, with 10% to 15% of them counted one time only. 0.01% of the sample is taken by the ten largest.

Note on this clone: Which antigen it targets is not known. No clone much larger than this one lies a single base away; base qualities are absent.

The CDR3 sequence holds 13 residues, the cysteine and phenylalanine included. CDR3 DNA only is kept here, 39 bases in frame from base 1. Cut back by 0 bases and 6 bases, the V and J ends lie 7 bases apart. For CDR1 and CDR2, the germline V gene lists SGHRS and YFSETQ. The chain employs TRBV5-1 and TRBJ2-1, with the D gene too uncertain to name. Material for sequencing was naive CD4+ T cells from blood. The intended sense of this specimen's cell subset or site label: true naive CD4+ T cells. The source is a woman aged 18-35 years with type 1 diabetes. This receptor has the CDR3 CASSLVLSNEQFF. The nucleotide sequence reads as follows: TGCGCCAGCAGCTTGGTTCTCAGCAATGAGCAGTTCTTC.